This paragraph covers one T cell receptor beta chain sequence. This clonotype was recorded at least ten times. Its antigen target is currently unknown. Base-call qualities are not available, and no considerably larger clone is one nucleotide away. The data were taken from a study of regulatory T cells in long-lasting Graves disease listed by TCRdb under 2021. Describing the broader study: Newly diagnosed Graves' disease patients had taken antithyroid drugs for less than 3 months. Peripheral blood TCR sequencing and RNA sequencing compared persistent Graves' disease patients with newly diagnosed Graves' disease patients. The study took place in China and was registered as a clinical trial. A total of around 35 samples were covered by TCR sequencing, comprising approximately 13 persistent and around 20 newly diagnosed Graves' disease patients. What the work shows at the level of the full study, not this receptor alone: Sequencing and analysis were restricted to the TCR beta chain. TRBV28, TRBJ1-2 and TRBJ2-5 were preferentially used in persistent disease, while TRBV20-1 and TRBJ2-1 were favored in newly diagnosed disease. Lower TCR Shannon entropy and fewer highly expanded clones were observed in persistent Graves' disease patients than in newly diagnosed patients, which suggested clonal expansion. The authors noted that the small sample size was a limitation that may lower accuracy. The study examined only peripheral blood because the primary lesion, thyroid tissue, could not be accessed. Patients with persistent disease shared more public clonotypes (approximately 2,500) than newly diagnosed patients did (approximately 1,000).

The intended sense of this specimen's time point label: newly diagnosed GD, antithyroid drugs for less than 3 months. For both TCR sequencing and RNA sequencing, RNA was extracted from PBMCs in TRIzol. Graves' disease was diagnosed according to American Thyroid Association guidelines. The patients came from an endocrinology department in Xi'an, China. From each patient, around 9.3 milliliters of peripheral blood was collected into an EDTA anticoagulant tube. Ficoll Paque Plus density gradient separation was used to isolate PBMCs, and no further T cell sorting was done. RNA quality was checked with an Agilent 2100 Bioanalyzer and agarose gel, and concentration with a NanoDrop 2000. Library preparation employed multiplex PCR. Sequenced using an Illumina HiSeq 4000. To build TCR beta libraries, CDR3 regions were amplified by Arm-PCR using iRepertoire HTBI primers. PCR products were gel purified before sequencing. Per the source publication's procedure: Across samples, 62 TRBV and around 15 TRBJ segments were identified and used for gene usage analysis of CDR3 amino acid clonotypes. Filtered high-quality paired reads were merged into contigs using COPE and FqMerger. BLAST was used to align contigs to IMGT TRBV, TRBD and TRBJ reference genes, with CDR3 defined following IMGT. Any clonotype with a frequency above 0.1% was counted as a highly expanded clone. Shannon entropy served as the measure of repertoire diversity, while the Gini coefficient captured V-J evenness. A clonotype found in more than one individual was treated as public. In TCRdb, the public reads were trimmed at Q25 with fastp and aligned with MiXCR, with productive beta chains retained. Records with the same CDR3 protein are collapsed into one entry carrying the most frequent genes and DNA. The V and J calls were not made by the authors but by TCRdb's processing. The sample contains 350,000 to 500,000 distinct CDR3 sequences, approximately 15% of them found a single time. The ten largest clones represent roughly 18% of the sample.

The CDR3 runs 17 amino acids, cysteine and phenylalanine included. The kept DNA is CDR3 alone, 51 bases in frame from the first base. The germline ends are 16 bases apart after V is trimmed by 2 bases and J by 3 bases. The same data also contributed to another study, on T cells in Graves' hyperthyroidism and ophthalmopathy. As the second paper documents: Graves' hyperthyroidism was defined as stable when no progression to ophthalmopathy occurred over 18 months of follow-up. Hyperthyroidism patients were aged 18 to 65 years and newly diagnosed, with disease duration of less than 2 months. Any patient with an uncontrolled infection, another autoimmune disease, pregnancy or lactation was excluded. Diagnoses were established on the basis of clinical symptoms, serum thyroxine and TRAb, thyroid ultrasound, and orbital computed tomography. The TCR CDR3 was subjected to a first round of RT-PCR using the HTBI primer set and the Qiagen OneStep RT-PCR kit. Most expanded thyroid clonotypes (frequency above 0.001) were also detected in blood, a finding suggesting that blood repertoires may reflect thyroid immune responses. A model built on a 13 V-J signature distinguished ophthalmopathy from stable hyperthyroidism, reaching 87.88% sensitivity and approximately 81% specificity in cross-validation and 80%/75% in testing. During validation, the model predicted progression to ophthalmopathy a median of around six months ahead of onset, with around 70% sensitivity and under 85% specificity. TCR V-J signatures able to tell the groups apart were searched for in a discovery cohort of some 97 patients, of whom around 42 had Graves' ophthalmopathy and more than 55 had stable Graves' hyperthyroidism. Whether ophthalmopathy could be predicted prospectively was tested in an independent validation cohort made up of approximately 19 hyperthyroidism patients plus 17 patients who later progressed to ophthalmopathy. The roughly 90 discovery patients were divided at random into training and test sets in a 7:3 ratio. In addition, the study compared T-cell repertoires in thyroid tissue and in blood from a handful of Graves' hyperthyroidism patients. Following sampling, methimazole starting at 30 mg daily was given to hyperthyroidism patients, and high-dose intravenous methylprednisolone was given to ophthalmopathy patients. The libraries were constructed in a second round of multiplex PCR and then size-selected and purified. Libraries were sequenced paired-end with 100 bp reads on an Illumina HiSeq2000. Raw data were processed with SOAPnuke, discarding reads with adapters, uncalled bases, mean Phred below 15, or no exact constant-primer or identifier match. COPE v1.2.5 was used to merge the high-quality paired reads, and each unique nucleotide sequence was defined as a clonotype. MiTCR v1.1 was used to align clonotypes to the IMGT TRBV, TRBD and TRBJ reference segments. The analysis included only V-J combinations with a frequency above 0.0001, which together covered over 98% of the repertoires. The TCS score was defined as the ratio of F50 (clonal expansion) to E x V (chaos), calculated using BLOSUM62-based TCRdist between CDR3 peptides within each V-J. Welch's t-statistics and random forest reduced fewer than 550 V-J features to about 12, which were used in a naive Bayes classifier (R e1071). Sample size was not statistically predetermined, and blinding of investigators to group allocation was not performed. TCR Vbeta CDR3 sequencing of approximately 140 peripheral blood samples (roughly 43 ophthalmopathy, 75 hyperthyroidism and roughly 17 progressor patients) is reported in the paper.

The chain is assembled from TRBV12-3 or TRBV12-4 and TRBJ1-4; the D segment could be TRBD1, given 5 matching bases. The specimen was peripheral blood mononuclear cells (PBMCs), collected at new diagnosis, from a patient treated with antithyroid drugs. This receptor was taken from a woman aged 50 to 60 with Graves disease. Donor details come from another sample of the same person, matched by shared clones. This receptor carries the CDR3 CASSLSGPWTANEKLFF. The DNA is TGTGCCAGCAGTTTATCGGGACCCTGGACGGCTAATGAAAAACTGTTTTTT.